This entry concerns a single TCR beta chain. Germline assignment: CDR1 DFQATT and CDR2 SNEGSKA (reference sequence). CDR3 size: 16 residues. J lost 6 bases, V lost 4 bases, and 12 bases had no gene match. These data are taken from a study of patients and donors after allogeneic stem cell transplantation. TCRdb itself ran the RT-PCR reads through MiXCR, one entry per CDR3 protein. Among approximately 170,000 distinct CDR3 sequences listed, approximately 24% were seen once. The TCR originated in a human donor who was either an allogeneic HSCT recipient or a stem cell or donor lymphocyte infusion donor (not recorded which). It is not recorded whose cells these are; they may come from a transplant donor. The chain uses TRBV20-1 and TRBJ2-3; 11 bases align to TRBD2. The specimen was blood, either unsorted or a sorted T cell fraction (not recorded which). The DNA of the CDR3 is TGCAGTGCTAACACCTTTAGCGGGGGGGCACTGGATACGCAGTATTTT. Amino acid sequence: CSANTFSGGALDTQYF.